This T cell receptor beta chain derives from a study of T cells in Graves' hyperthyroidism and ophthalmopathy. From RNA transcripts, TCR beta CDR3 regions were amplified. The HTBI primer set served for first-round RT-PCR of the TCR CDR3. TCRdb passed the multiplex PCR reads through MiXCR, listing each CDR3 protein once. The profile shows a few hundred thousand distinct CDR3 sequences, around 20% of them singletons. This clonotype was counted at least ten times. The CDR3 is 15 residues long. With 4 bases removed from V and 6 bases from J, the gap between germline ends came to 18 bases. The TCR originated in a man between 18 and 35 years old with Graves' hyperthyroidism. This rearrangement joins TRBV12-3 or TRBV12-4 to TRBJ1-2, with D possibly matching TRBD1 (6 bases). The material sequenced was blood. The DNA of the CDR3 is TGTGCCAGCAGTTCCCCTTACAGGGTCTGGGATGGCTACACCTTC. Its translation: CASSSPYRVWDGYTF.